Shown below are 18 T cell receptor beta chains from a single sample sequenced in a study of blood T cells in healthy people across ages. Sample-barcoded 5' priming and a J-beta primer mix drove a second PCR of roughly 7 to 11 cycles. From the 5' RACE reads, TCRdb called clonotypes with MiXCR, one entry per CDR3 protein. The table includes 1,100,000 or so distinct CDR3 sequences, under 55% detected once. Sequenced input: blood. The receptors originated from a woman aged 60-70 years in good health.

Many counts were recorded for this clonotype. The chain couples TRBV5-5 to TRBJ2-1; TRBD2 aligns across 8 bases. CDR1 is SGHKS and CDR2 is YYEKEE in the germline V gene (reference sequence). The CDR3 loop spans 15 amino acids. With 5 bases clipped from V and 0 bases from J, the junction kept 4 bases outside the gene matches. The CDR3 bases are TGTGCCAGCAGTTTACTAGCGGCCTCCTACAATGAGCAGTTCTTC. Its protein product is CASSLLAASYNEQFF.

This clonotype has a handful of counts. This sequence joins TRBV3-1 and TRBJ2-1; 8 bases agree with TRBD1. Germline loops: CDR1 LGHDT, CDR2 YNNKEL (reference sequence). The CDR3 loop spans 16 amino acids. The junction had 7 bases not matched to a gene; V was cut back by 1 base and J by 5 bases. DNA of the CDR3: TGTGCCAGCAGCCAAGGTTCCAGGGGGCGGGACAATGAGCAGTTCTTC. Protein sequence: CASSQGSRGRDNEQFF.

This clonotype was recorded a few times. The chain uses TRBV6-5 and TRBJ2-7, with unresolved D. Germline values: CDR1 MNHEY, CDR2 SVGAGI. The CDR3 is made up of 16 amino acids. V lost 4 bases, J lost 3 bases, and 19 bases lay in between. The CDR3 DNA sequence: TGTGCCAGCAGTTTCTTCCCCGGGTTCTCCGACTACGAGCAGTACTTC. Protein sequence: CASSFFPGFSDYEQYF.

Details on this clonotype: Its ends do not fully match the called genes, so a read error is possible. The gene calls are TRBV9 and TRBJ2-7; 7 bases are shared with TRBD1. The CDR3 length is 12 residues. In germline, CDR1 is SGDLS, CDR2 YYNGEE. The CDR3 DNA reads TGTGCCAACAGCGCGACAGGGCTCGAGCAGTACTTC. It encodes CANSATGLEQYF.

This CDR3 reads CASSAQTSGRREQYF. The DNA for the CDR3 is TGTGCCAGCAGCGCCCAGACTAGCGGGAGGCGTGAGCAGTACTTC. The chain recombines TRBV7-9 with TRBJ2-5; 13 nucleotides line up with TRBD2. V shed 5 bases and J 11 bases; nucleotides not matched to a gene: 11. There are 15 residues in the CDR3. From germline, CDR1 is SEHNR and CDR2 FQNEAQ (reference sequence).

The CDR3 protein is CASSPGQVFNEQYF. CDR3 bases: TGCGCCAGCAGCCCCGGACAGGTATTCAACGAGCAGTACTTC. The gene calls are TRBV5-1 and TRBJ2-7; 7 nucleotides match TRBD1. The germline V gene encodes CDR1 SGHRS and CDR2 YFSETQ. Germline trimming cut 4 bases from V and 5 bases from J; bases unmatched to any gene: 9. CDR3 length: 14 residues. The whole variable domain, remainder taken from reference TRBV5-1 and TRBJ2-7, is KAGVTQTPRYLIKTRGQQVTLSCSPISGHRSVSWYQQTPGQGLQFLFEYFSETQRNKGNFPGRFSGRQFSNSRSEMNVSTLELGDSALYLCASSPGQVFNEQYFGPGTRLTVT.

The chain combines TRBV10-3 with TRBJ2-3; 12 bases are shared with TRBD2. The CDR3 spans 18 residues. The V gene end was trimmed by 3 bases and the J gene end by 2 bases; junction bases not matched to a gene: 9. The germline V gene encodes CDR1 ENHRY and CDR2 SYGVKD. The CDR3 DNA reads TGTGCCATCAGTGATACAGGACTAGCGGGAAAGAACACAGATACGCAGTATTTT. It specifies CAISDTGLAGKNTDTQYF.

This clonotype was counted between two and nine times. The V and J genes are TRBV29-1 and TRBJ2-7, with a tentative D call TRBD2 (5 bases). This CDR3 region has 12 residues. V lost 6 bases, J lost 3 bases, and 12 bases lay in between. From germline, CDR1 is SQVTM and CDR2 ANQGSEA. The CDR3 bases are TGCAGCGTGAGGGAGAACTACTACGAGCAGTACTTC. It encodes CSVRENYYEQYF.

J is TRBJ2-1 and V is TRBV9; D not resolved. This CDR3 region has 15 residues. V was shortened by 2 bases and J by 0 bases, with 9 bases between the two germline ends. The germline V gene encodes CDR1 SGDLS and CDR2 YYNGEE. CDR3 sequence reads: CASSVERASYNEQFF. CDR3 sequence (DNA): TGTGCCAGCAGCGTCGAGCGAGCCTCCTACAATGAGCAGTTCTTC.

On this clonotype itself: This sequence may be a read error, since a much larger clone differs from it by one base. The V and J genes are TRBV20-1 and TRBJ2-5; D unclear. CDR3 length: 12 residues. CDR1 and CDR2 (germline): DFQATT, SNEGSKA (reference sequence). CDR3: CRAGNSGETQYF. Here the CDR3 DNA reads TGCAGGGCTGGAAATAGTGGGGAGACCCAGTACTTC.

This clonotype has just a few counts. The genes are TRBV7-2 and TRBJ2-7; a possible D gene is TRBD2 (6 bases). The V and J ends lost 3 bases and 3 bases respectively, with 18 bases between them. Per germline, CDR1 SGHTA and CDR2 FQGNSA. The CDR3 length is 16 residues. The CDR3 loop reads CASSLGWRGPNYEQYF. The CDR3 nucleotides are TGTGCCAGCAGCTTGGGATGGCGGGGACCAAACTACGAGCAGTACTTC.

The CDR3: CSVSGLAGGMGATETQYF. In nucleotides, the CDR3 is TGCAGCGTTTCGGGACTAGCGGGAGGTATGGGGGCAACAGAGACCCAGTACTTC. The chain links TRBV29-1 to TRBJ2-5; TRBD2 matches at 15 bases. Germline-derived CDR1 and CDR2 are SQVTM and ANQGSEA. V lost 5 bases and J lost 4; bases outside the gene matches: 14. The CDR3 has 18 amino acids.

The chain has TRBV6-1 and TRBJ1-2; TRBD1 aligns across 7 bases. The CDR3 totals 15 residues. V shed 8 bases and J 4 bases; nucleotides not matched to a gene: 13. CDR1 MNHNS and CDR2 SASEGT come from the germline V gene. The DNA for the CDR3 is TGTGCCAGCTGCCTCGGTTTGACAGGGATCTATGGCTACACCTTC. Its protein product is CASCLGLTGIYGYTF.

This clonotype was picked up a small number of times. This chain uses TRBV10-2 with TRBJ2-1; D may be TRBD2 (5 bases). Germline CDR1 reads WSHSY; CDR2 reads SAAADI. This CDR3 spans 14 amino acids. With 6 bases removed from V and 6 bases from J, the gap between germline ends came to 15 bases. DNA for the CDR3: TGCGCCAGCAGGTCTGGTCTAGAGGGCAATGAGCAGTTCTTC. It specifies CASRSGLEGNEQFF.

This clonotype was detected only a few times. The chain employs TRBV6-2 or TRBV6-3 and TRBJ1-4; the D gene is possibly TRBD1 (6 bases). V was pared by 6 bases and J by 3 bases, with 14 bases between. Germline V gives CDR1 MNHEY, CDR2 SVGEGT. The CDR3 has 15 residues. The CDR3 DNA follows: TGTGCCAGCAGACAGGGAGAAGCGGCTAATGAAAAACTGTTTTTT. Its protein is CASRQGEAANEKLFF.

V gene TRBV20-1 combines with J gene TRBJ2-7, with TRBD2 identical over 7 bases. Germline CDR1 and CDR2: DFQATT and SNEGSKA (reference sequence). The CDR3 sequence is 13 residues long. With 5 bases clipped from V and 2 bases from J, the junction kept 6 bases outside the gene matches. CDR3 coding DNA: TGCAGTGCTGGGGGGGAAGGAACCTACGAGCAGTACTTC. Its protein product is CSAGGEGTYEQYF.

CDR3 sequence reads: CASSSRQRDGTYEQYF. DNA for the CDR3: TGTGCCAGCAGCTCACGCCAACGGGACGGCACCTACGAGCAGTACTTC. The chain joins TRBV7-6 to TRBJ2-7; either TRBD1 or TRBD2 may fit D (5 bases each). V shed 4 bases and J shed 2 bases, with 18 bases lying between them. The V gene's germline CDR1 is SGHVS and CDR2 FNYEAQ. CDR3 size: 16 residues.

This clonotype turned up a few times. V gene TRBV11-2 combines with J gene TRBJ2-5; D gene ambiguous. The CDR3 is 12 residues long. CDR1 is SGHAT, CDR2 FQNNGV, per germline. Trimming shortened V by 6 bases and J by 5 bases, and 10 bases separated the two germline ends. The CDR3 sequence is CASSTKGETQYF. The CDR3 DNA sequence: TGTGCCAGCAGTACGAAAGGGGAGACCCAGTACTTC.